Each of the 9 T cell receptor beta chains below was sequenced from the same sample in a study of cytomegalovirus exposure and HLA in healthy donors. The PCR had 60 Vbeta and 13 Jbeta primers. Clones were sequenced by immunoSEQ multiplex PCR, and TCRdb holds only the in-frame ones, with some missing. The sample carries 65,000 to 90,000 clones, around 79% recorded once. The specimen was PBMCs. The receptors were gathered from a man between 25 and 39 years old in good health and CMV-seronegative.

The chain has TRBV6-5 and TRBJ1-2, with a tentative D call TRBD1 (5 bases). Germline-derived CDR1 and CDR2 are MNHEY and SVGAGI. With 4 bases removed from V and 4 bases from J, the gap between germline ends came to 10 bases. This CDR3 has 13 residues. In nucleotides, the CDR3 is TGTGCCAGCAGTTTGGGCAGGGTCTATGGCTACACCTTC. Encoded protein: CASSLGRVYGYTF.

V usage is TRBV7-2 and J usage is TRBJ2-7; D gene unclear. The CDR3 loop spans 11 amino acids. Trimming took off 5 bases at V and 4 bases at J, with 6 bases between the two ends. Germline-derived CDR1 and CDR2 are SGHTA and FQGNSA. The CDR3 sequence: CASSLKYEQYF. CDR3 in DNA: TGTGCCAGCAGCCTTAAATACGAGCAGTACTTC.

The chain combines TRBV6-1 with TRBJ1-2; D may be TRBD1 (5 bases). Trimming left V 6 bases short and J 4 bases short, with 9 bases between. The V gene's germline CDR1 is MNHNS and CDR2 SASEGT. CDR3 size: 12 residues. For the CDR3, the DNA is TGTGCCAGCAGGAGACAGCCCTATGGCTACACCTTC. It yields the protein CASRRQPYGYTF.

The rearrangement uses TRBV27 and TRBJ2-4; 7 bases are shared with TRBD1. Germline lookup yields CDR1 MNHEY and CDR2 SMNVEV (reference sequence). The CDR3 extends over 16 amino acids. V was pared by 9 bases and J by 0 bases, with 11 bases of the junction left unmatched. CDR3 in DNA: TGTGCCAGTAGGGACAGCTTTTCGCTAGCCAAAAACATTCAGTACTTC. This encodes CASRDSFSLAKNIQYF.

This chain links TRBV27 with TRBJ2-5; perhaps TRBD1 as D (6 bases). Germline-derived CDR1 and CDR2 are MNHEY and SMNVEV (reference sequence). Trimming shortened V by 9 bases and J by 4 bases, and 15 bases separated the two germline ends. The CDR3 loop spans 13 amino acids. In nucleotides, the CDR3 is TGTGCCAGTTCCTACACAGGGAGAGAGACCCAGTACTTC. Protein: CASSYTGRETQYF.

This clone was counted between two and nine times. The chain uses TRBV18 and TRBJ1-5; 7 nucleotides align to TRBD1. The CDR3 totals 13 residues. Unmatched junction bases numbered 3, after V lost 3 bases and J lost 7 bases. Per the germline V gene, CDR1 is KGHSH and CDR2 is LQKENI. CDR3 coding DNA: TGTGCCAGCTCACCCGACAGGGACCAGCCCCAGCATTTT. Protein sequence: CASSPDRDQPQHF.

This clone was seen just once. V usage is TRBV6-5 and J usage is TRBJ1-2; a possible D gene is TRBD1 (5 bases). This CDR3 region has 12 residues. Trimming left V 6 bases short and J 2 bases short, with 7 bases between. The V gene's germline CDR1 is MNHEY and CDR2 SVGAGI. For the CDR3, the DNA is TGTGCCAGCAGGACAGCCAACTATGGCTACACCTTC. Its translation: CASRTANYGYTF.

The chain links TRBV7-8 to TRBJ1-2; TRBD1 matches 9 bases. V was clipped by 5 bases and J by 5 bases; unmatched bases: 9. CDR3 size: 15 residues. From germline, CDR1 is SGHVS and CDR2 FQNEAQ. The CDR3 spells CASSPGTGPGYGYTF. DNA for the CDR3: TGTGCCAGCAGCCCCGGGACAGGGCCGGGGTATGGCTACACCTTC. The full variable domain, with the rest looked up from reference TRBV7-8 and TRBJ1-2, is GAGVSQSPRYKVAKRGQDVALRCDPISGHVSLFWYQQALGQGPEFLTYFQNEAQLDKSGLPSDRFFAERPEGSVSTLKIQRTQQEDSAVYLCASSPGTGPGYGYTFGSGTRLTVV.

In its sample, this clone was seen once. This rearrangement joins TRBV28 to TRBJ2-7, with D unresolved. V lost 6 bases, J lost 3 bases, and 9 bases lay in between. The CDR3 is 12 residues long. Germline values: CDR1 MDHEN, CDR2 SYDVKM. In DNA, the CDR3 is TGTGCCAGCAGGGCCGGGTTCTACGAGCAGTACTTC. As protein: CASRAGFYEQYF.